A single sample is the source of the 30 T cell receptor beta chains below, sequenced in a study of human T cells and chemical hapten exposure. A single record per CDR3 protein comes from TCRdb applying MiXCR to the RACE reads. The sample carries around 380,000 distinct CDR3 sequences, 4% to 5.5% recorded once. Time point denoted: patch test 1, 2 weeks after DPC sensitization. Treatment here: therapeutic diphenylcyclopropenone sensitization with weekly scalp DPC. The starting material was whole blood, obtained in connection with sensitization to the hapten diphenylcyclopropenone (DPC). Receptor source: a woman aged 50 to 60 with alopecia areata. Some clones in this sample may be carry-over from other donors' samples.

This clonotype occurred many times. This chain connects TRBV23-1 to TRBJ2-7; TRBD1 matches at 8 bases. TRBV23-1 carries the ORF label, with uncertain function. Unmatched junction bases numbered 9, after V lost 8 bases and J lost 9 bases. The CDR3 totals 12 residues. CDR3 amino acids: CASGRTGKGQYF. CDR3 nucleotides: TGCGCCAGCGGGCGGACAGGGAAAGGGCAGTACTTC.

The table lists this clonotype with many counts. The chain joins TRBV5-6 to TRBJ1-1, with a possible D match to TRBD1 (6 bases). Between the trimmed V and J ends, which lost 1 base and 1 base, there was a span of 20 bases. CDR3 length: 18 amino acids. CDR1 SGHDT and CDR2 YYEEEE come from the germline V gene. CDR3 DNA sequence: TGTGCCAGCAGCTTGAGGGGTGATGGGGGGCTCGGGAACACTGAAGCTTTCTTT. Protein: CASSLRGDGGLGNTEAFF.

This clonotype was counted ten times or more. The V call is TRBV6-1, the J call TRBJ2-3; 7 bases align to TRBD2. Unmatched junction bases numbered 1, after V lost 3 bases and J lost 4 bases. This CDR3 has 13 amino acids. Germline assignment: CDR1 MNHNS and CDR2 SASEGT. CDR3 region: CASSDGRADTQYF. The CDR3 DNA sequence: TGTGCCAGCAGTGATGGGAGGGCAGATACGCAGTATTTT.

The sample holds many counts of this clonotype. V usage is TRBV24-1 and J usage is TRBJ2-5; 9 bases map to TRBD2. The germline V gene has CDR1 KGHDR and CDR2 SFDVKD. The CDR3 contains 15 residues. Trimming cost V 5 bases and J 2 bases; bases outside gene matches: 5. DNA of the CDR3: TGTGCCACCAGTGCGGCTAGCGGGACGCAAGAGACCCAGTACTTC. Its protein is CATSAASGTQETQYF.

This clonotype was picked up many times. The chain carries TRBV20-1 and TRBJ1-1, with 7 positions matching TRBD1. CDR3 length equals 15 residues. The V and J ends lost 7 bases and 0 bases, in that order; junction bases with no gene match: 11. Germline CDR1 DFQATT, CDR2 SNEGSKA (reference sequence). The CDR3, as DNA: TGCAGTGTCCCGATGGGACAGAAGATGAACACTGAAGCTTTCTTT. Protein sequence: CSVPMGQKMNTEAFF.

This clonotype came up many times. The chain combines TRBV5-5 with TRBJ1-6, with a possible D match to TRBD1 (5 bases). CDR1 and CDR2 (germline): SGHKS, YYEKEE (reference sequence). This CDR3 is built from 14 residues. Trimming took 4 bases from V and 9 from J, leaving 14 bases between them. The DNA of the CDR3 is TGTGCCAGCAGCCACGAGGGGCTCAGTTCACCCCTCCACTTT. Its translation is CASSHEGLSSPLHF.

The chain links TRBV11-3 to TRBJ1-2, with TRBD1 identical over 7 bases. CDR1 is SGHNT and CDR2 is YENEEA in the germline V gene. This CDR3 spans 17 amino acids. Trimming took 2 bases from V and 5 from J; bases not matched to a gene: 14. The DNA for the CDR3 is TGTGCCAGCAGCTTAAAAGGATTCGGGACAGAGAAATATGGCTACACCTTC. Its translation is CASSLKGFGTEKYGYTF.

V and J are TRBV7-2 and TRBJ2-5, with a weak D call TRBD2 (5 bases). Trimming took off 1 base at V and 3 bases at J, with 12 bases between the two ends. This CDR3 contains 15 residues. The germline gives CDR1 SGHTA, CDR2 FQGNSA. Here the CDR3 DNA reads TGTGCCAGCAGCTTAGATAAAGCGCGGGAAGAGACCCAGTACTTC. Its protein is CASSLDKAREETQYF.

This clonotype has only a few counts. This rearrangement joins TRBV27 to TRBJ2-1, with TRBD2 matching over 8 bases. Germline-derived CDR1 and CDR2 are MNHEY and SMNVEV (reference sequence). The ends lost 0 bases at V and 5 bases at J; junction bases unmatched: 3. CDR3 length: 15 residues. Here the CDR3 reads CASSLSAGGHNEQFF. In DNA, the CDR3 is TGTGCCAGCAGTTTATCGGCGGGAGGACACAATGAGCAGTTCTTC.

This clonotype was observed at least ten times. The chain recombines TRBV4-1 with TRBJ1-1, with unresolved D. The germline V gene encodes CDR1 MGHRA and CDR2 YSYEKL. This CDR3 has 15 amino acids. V lost 0 bases and J lost 3, with 11 bases in between. The CDR3 is CASSQDYQDDTEAFF. The CDR3 DNA follows: TGCGCCAGCAGCCAAGATTACCAGGACGACACTGAAGCTTTCTTT.

The genes are TRBV20-1 and TRBJ2-3; 10 nucleotides line up with TRBD2. The V and J ends lost 0 bases and 3 bases, in that order; junction bases with no gene match: 15. CDR1 and CDR2 from the germline V gene are DFQATT and SNEGSKA (reference sequence). CDR3 length: 19 residues. The DNA of the CDR3 is TGCAGTGCTAGAGACGCGCGGCAGCGGGAGGGCCTGCGGACAGATACGCAGTATTTT. It specifies CSARDARQREGLRTDTQYF.

This clonotype showed up just a few times. The V and J genes are TRBV29-1 and TRBJ1-1, with D possibly TRBD1 on 5 matching bases. V lost 4 bases, J lost 5 bases, and 14 bases lay in between. CDR1 is SQVTM, CDR2 ANQGSEA, per germline. There are 13 residues in the CDR3. This CDR3 reads CSVALGVRTEAFF. In DNA form, the CDR3 reads TGCAGCGTTGCTCTGGGGGTTCGGACTGAAGCTTTCTTT.

In this sample, this clonotype turned up a few times. This chain uses TRBV12-5 with TRBJ2-3; D unresolved. Germline CDR1 reads LGHNT; CDR2 reads FRNRAP. CDR3 size: 14 residues. With 4 bases removed from V and 0 bases from J, the gap between germline ends came to 8 bases. CDR3 in DNA: TGTGCTAGTGGTTCCTTAGGGAGCACAGATACGCAGTATTTT. Translated: CASGSLGSTDTQYF.

This clonotype was found many times. CDR3 nucleotides: TGTGCCAGCCTCTCCTACGAGCAGTACTTC. Residues: CASLSYEQYF. This chain links TRBV6-1 with TRBJ2-7; no clear D. The V gene lost 8 bases and the J gene lost 0 bases, with 2 bases spanning the gap. Germline lookup yields CDR1 MNHNS and CDR2 SASEGT. The CDR3 has 10 residues.

Many counts were recorded for this clonotype. The gene calls are TRBV12-3 or TRBV12-4 and TRBJ2-3; D unclear. The length of the CDR3 is 11 residues. Trimming took off 8 bases at V and 8 bases at J, with 11 bases between the two ends. The DNA of the CDR3 is TGTGCCAGCTACGTCTTGGGTACGCAGTATTTT. The encoded protein is CASYVLGTQYF.

The sample holds many counts of this clonotype. This rearrangement joins TRBV12-3 or TRBV12-4 to TRBJ1-4; TRBD1 might be the D (6 bases). Trimming stripped 5 bases from V and 0 bases from J, with 10 bases between. The CDR3 covers 15 residues. This CDR3 reads CASSTHRATNEKLFF. Here the CDR3 DNA reads TGTGCCAGCAGTACCCACAGGGCAACTAATGAAAAACTGTTTTTT.

This clonotype was observed many times. This chain joins TRBV29-1 and TRBJ2-7; perhaps TRBD2 as D (7 bases). Trimming cost V 5 bases and J 3 bases, with 14 bases left between them. The CDR3 spans 13 residues. Per the germline V gene, CDR1 is SQVTM and CDR2 is ANQGSEA. The CDR3 here is CSVWSGGHYEQYF. The CDR3 nucleotides read TGCAGCGTTTGGTCGGGGGGCCACTACGAGCAGTACTTC.

This clonotype was counted a few times. V and J are TRBV12-3 or TRBV12-4 and TRBJ1-1; D remains unclear. CDR3 length equals 15 residues. V was pared by 3 bases and J by 3 bases, with 14 bases between. The CDR3 protein is CASSLGAYSYTEAFF. The CDR3, as DNA: TGTGCCAGCAGTTTGGGCGCCTACAGTTACACTGAAGCTTTCTTT.

This clonotype came up many times. The chain combines TRBV12-3 or TRBV12-4 with TRBJ2-1, with D tentatively TRBD2 (6 bases). V was cut by 3 bases and J by 2 bases, with 14 bases left in between. This CDR3 is 16 amino acids long. Written as DNA, the CDR3 is TGTGCCAGCAGTTTCCCCACGGGGGACCCCTACAATGAGCAGTTCTTC. Protein sequence: CASSFPTGDPYNEQFF.

In its sample, this clonotype was seen many times. The chain joins TRBV7-6 to TRBJ1-6; D unclear. The V gene's germline CDR1 is SGHVS and CDR2 FNYEAQ. The ends were cut back, 1 base at V and 11 bases at J, with 18 bases in the middle. This CDR3 region has 16 residues. The CDR3 DNA follows: TGTGCCAGCAGCTTAGAATTGGGCGCCACGGGGACACCCCTCCACTTT. It codes for CASSLELGATGTPLHF.

This clonotype showed up many times. The chain uses TRBV12-3 or TRBV12-4 and TRBJ1-5; a weak D match, TRBD1 (5 bases). V was pared by 3 bases and J by 7 bases, with 10 bases between. The CDR3 loop spans 13 amino acids. The DNA of the CDR3 is TGTGCCAGCAGTTTGGGGGTTGTGCAGCCCCAGCATTTT. Amino acids: CASSLGVVQPQHF.

In this sample, this clonotype turned up many times. The V and J genes are TRBV28 and TRBJ1-5; D is unclear. This CDR3 is built from 12 residues. From germline, CDR1 is MDHEN and CDR2 SYDVKM. Trimming removed 4 bases at V and 8 bases at J, with 9 bases between. The CDR3 sequence: CASSSPREPQHF. The CDR3 DNA reads as TGTGCCAGCAGTTCCCCACGGGAGCCCCAGCATTTT. Drawing the rest from reference TRBV28 and TRBJ1-5, the complete variable domain is DVKVTQSSRYLVKRTGEKVFLECVQDMDHENMFWYRQDPGLGLRLIYFSYDVKMKEKGDIPEGYSVSREKKERFSLILESASTNQTSMYLCASSSPREPQHFGDGTRLSIL.

This clonotype has only a few counts. The chain links TRBV7-6 to TRBJ1-5, with D possibly being TRBD1 (5 bases). Germline CDR1 SGHVS, CDR2 FNYEAQ. The CDR3 is made up of 13 amino acids. Trimming left V 10 bases short and J 5 bases short, with 15 bases between. CDR3 sequence (DNA): TGTGCCACGAGCCGGGACGGGGATCAGCCCCAGCATTTT. Its protein product is CATSRDGDQPQHF.

This clonotype appeared many times. The chain recombines TRBV12-3 or TRBV12-4 with TRBJ2-3; the D is unclear. Trimming left V 3 bases short and J 11 bases short, with 12 bases between. The CDR3 spans 12 residues. CDR3 amino acids: CASSLSRDKQYF. For the CDR3, the DNA is TGTGCCAGCAGTTTGAGCAGAGACAAGCAGTATTTT.

The sample holds a few counts of this clonotype. V gene TRBV27 combines with J gene TRBJ2-7; 8 bases agree with TRBD2. The CDR3 loop spans 13 amino acids. Germline values: CDR1 MNHEY, CDR2 SMNVEV (reference sequence). The junction had 1 base not matched to a gene; V was cut back by 3 bases and J by 3 bases. The DNA of the CDR3 is TGTGCCAGCAGTTTTAGCGGGAACTACGAGCAGTACTTC. It specifies CASSFSGNYEQYF.

This clonotype was seen ten or more times. The CDR3 is CAWSYLGPYEQYF. DNA of the CDR3: TGTGCCTGGAGTTATCTAGGGCCCTACGAGCAGTACTTC. The chain recombines TRBV30 with TRBJ2-7; D gene uncertain. Germline CDR1 reads GTSNPN; CDR2 reads SVGIG (reference sequence). CDR3 length: 13 residues. The V gene lost 2 bases and the J gene lost 2 bases, with 10 bases spanning the gap.

This clonotype appeared a few times. V is TRBV15 and J is TRBJ2-3; 7 bases map to TRBD1. Germline CDR1 reads LNHNV; CDR2 reads YYDKDF (reference sequence). Trimming at V came to 5 bases and at J to 1 base, leaving 9 bases not matched to a gene. This CDR3 has 16 amino acids. The CDR3 reads CATSPVGGYGTDTQYF. The CDR3 DNA reads TGTGCCACCAGCCCTGTAGGGGGCTATGGCACAGATACGCAGTATTTT.

This clonotype occurred many times. The rearrangement uses TRBV7-9 and TRBJ1-1; possible D gene TRBD1, 5 bases. Germline V CDR1 and CDR2: SEHNR, FQNEAQ (reference sequence). There are 16 residues in the CDR3. Trimming removed 1 base at V and 1 base at J, with 13 bases between. Here the CDR3 reads CASSLVFGGANTEAFF. CDR3 sequence (DNA): TGTGCCAGCAGCTTAGTCTTTGGAGGGGCGAACACTGAAGCTTTCTTT. Based on the CDR3 plus reference TRBV7-9 and TRBJ1-1, the full variable domain is DTGVSQNPRHKITKRGQNVTFRCDPISEHNRLYWYRQTLGQGPEFLTYFQNEAQLEKSRLLSDRFSAERPKGSFSTLEIQRTEQGDSAMYLCASSLVFGGANTEAFFGQGTRLTVV.

In this sample, this clonotype turned up many times. V gene TRBV28 combines with J gene TRBJ1-2, with 8 bases identical to TRBD1. The CDR3 consists of 16 residues. The ends lost 3 bases at V and 8 bases at J; junction bases unmatched: 14. The germline V gene encodes CDR1 MDHEN and CDR2 SYDVKM. The CDR3 here is CASSLPGRQGAEGYTF. DNA of the CDR3: TGTGCCAGCAGTTTGCCCGGGAGGCAGGGGGCCGAGGGCTACACCTTC.

In this sample, this clonotype turned up many times. J is TRBJ2-3 and V is TRBV14; D may be TRBD2 (5 bases). Looked up from germline, CDR1 is SGHDN and CDR2 is FVKESK. Deletions cut 0 bases from V and 4 bases from J, with 11 bases between. The CDR3 spans 15 residues. CDR3 coding DNA: TGTGCCAGCAGCCAAGATCTACGGGGAGCAGATACGCAGTATTTT. Its translation is CASSQDLRGADTQYF.